This is a list of T cell receptor beta chains from one sample in a study of chemoradiotherapy in HPV16-positive cancers. Profiling relied on immunoSEQ multiplex PCR, and the TCRdb table lists in-frame clones only, not all of them. The data contain approximately 9,000 clones, 80% to 85% of them seen just once; the ten biggest clones take up about 2.6%. The sample consisted of blood, taken from a patient who underwent chemoradiotherapy. The receptors here all came from a human donor with HPV-associated anogenital cancer. Each CDR3 is given with its conserved first and last residue. A D gene is named only where the DNA matches it firmly. Not all rows give a size; the values are once, few, many and, for expanded clones, a class.

TRBV5-1	TRBJ2-2	NA	NA	TGCGCCAGCAGCACCGGATCCGCAGGGTTTCACACCGGGGAGCTGTTTTTT	CASSTGSAGFHTGELFF
TRBV4-3	TRBJ1-1	NA	NA	TGCGCCAGCAGCAAGGCCGGGGGGAACACTGAAGCTTTCTTT	CASSKAGGNTEAFF
TRBV19	TRBJ2-5	NA	NA	TGTGCCAGTAAACGCCGGGAGCAAGAGACCCAGTACTTC	CASKRREQETQYF
TRBV6-5	TRBJ1-1	NA	NA	TGTGCCAGCACGGGGGGCGCCATGAACACTGAAGCTTTCTTT	CASTGGAMNTEAFF
TRBV15	TRBJ2-7	NA	TRBD1	TGTGCCGATTCCGGACAGGGCTGGATCTACGAGCAGTACTTC	CADSGQGWIYEQYF
TRBV11-2	TRBJ2-1	NA	TRBD2	TGTGCCAGCAGCTTCGGGACTAGCCCGTACAATGAGCAGTTCTTC	CASSFGTSPYNEQFF
TRBV13	TRBJ1-2	NA	TRBD1	TGTGCCAGCAGCTTAGGGACAGGGAAGTATGGCTACACCTTC	CASSLGTGKYGYTF
TRBV7-8	TRBJ2-7	NA	TRBD2	TGTGCCAGCAGTCATCGAGGGACTAGCGGGGCGGACGAGCAGTACTTC	CASSHRGTSGADEQYF
TRBV28	TRBJ2-5	NA	TRBD2	TGTGCCAGCAGTTTAGTGCTAGCGGGGGGTGAGGGAGAGACCCAGTACTTC	CASSLVLAGGEGETQYF
TRBV7-9	TRBJ1-2	NA	NA	TGTGCCAGCAGCCCCCCAGAGGGACGGGGCTACACCTTC	CASSPPEGRGYTF
TRBV27	TRBJ1-1	NA	NA	TGTGCCAGCAGTTTACTGGGGAACACTGAAGCTTTCTTT	CASSLLGNTEAFF
TRBV5-6	TRBJ2-7	NA	NA	TGTGCCAGCAGCTTTAACAGCTACGAGCAGTACTTC	CASSFNSYEQYF
TRBV6-1	TRBJ1-2	NA	TRBD1	TGTGCCAGCATCAGAGGGACAGATCATGGCTACACCTTC	CASIRGTDHGYTF
TRBV6-1	TRBJ2-3	once	TRBD2	TGTGCCGCAATTAGCGGGGGGCGAATAGATACGCAGTATTTT	CAAISGGRIDTQYF
TRBV10-3	TRBJ1-1	NA	NA	TGTGCCATCCGTCGCGGGCCGAACACTGAAGCTTTCTTT	CAIRRGPNTEAFF
TRBV27	TRBJ2-7	NA	NA	TGTGCCAGCAGTTTATTGGGGCGTGGCGAGCAGTACTTC	CASSLLGRGEQYF
TRBV18	TRBJ2-3	once	TRBD2	TGTGCCAGCTCACCACAAGCGGGGCCCACAGATACGCAGTATTTT	CASSPQAGPTDTQYF
TRBV5-1	TRBJ2-2	NA	NA	TGCGCCAGCAGCTGGGTCGGGGGCAGCACCGGGGAGCTGTTTTTT	CASSWVGGSTGELFF
TRBV7-9	TRBJ2-7	NA	NA	TGTGCCAGCAGCTTATCGGGGTACGAGCAGTACTTC	CASSLSGYEQYF
TRBV15	TRBJ1-2	NA	TRBD1	TGTGCCACCAGCGTAAACAGGGGAACCGGCTACACCTTC	CATSVNRGTGYTF
TRBV27	TRBJ1-2	NA	NA	TGTGCCAGCAGTTTGGGGGTGGGGTATGGCTACACCTTC	CASSLGVGYGYTF
TRBV19	TRBJ1-2	NA	NA	TGTGCCAGTAGTATGGCCAGGGCCAACTATGGCTACACCTTC	CASSMARANYGYTF
TRBV7-2	TRBJ1-1	NA	NA	TGTGCCAGCTTTCGTGGGCCAGCCCATTTGAACACTGAAGCTTTCTTT	CASFRGPAHLNTEAFF
TRBV18	TRBJ1-1	few	TRBD1	TGTGCCAGCTCCCCGGGACAGGGGGCGGACACTGAAGCTTTCTTT	CASSPGQGADTEAFF
TRBV7-2	TRBJ2-5	NA	NA	TGTGCCAGCAGCTCCGGCCGGTTCTCGGAGACCCAGTACTTC	CASSSGRFSETQYF
TRBV9	TRBJ1-1	few	NA	TGTGCCAGCAGCGTAGAGGACAGCCCGAACACTGAAGCTTTCTTT	CASSVEDSPNTEAFF
TRBV27	TRBJ1-2	NA	NA	TGTGCCAGCAGTCCAAGCCTGGCCCACTATGGCTACACCTTC	CASSPSLAHYGYTF
TRBV4-1	TRBJ2-7	NA	TRBD1	TGCGCCAGCAGCGCGGGGACAGGAACCTACGAGCAGTACTTC	CASSAGTGTYEQYF
TRBV28	TRBJ2-7	NA	NA	TGTGCCAGCAGTCTACTCCCCTCCTACGAGCAGTACTTC	CASSLLPSYEQYF
TRBV7-8	TRBJ2-7	NA	NA	TGTGCCAGCAGCTTAGGGGATTACGGGTCCGAGCAGTACTTC	CASSLGDYGSEQYF
TRBV7-2	TRBJ2-3	NA	TRBD2	TGTGCCAGCGGGGGGGGGACCACAGATACGCAGTATTTT	CASGGGTTDTQYF
TRBV7-2	TRBJ2-7	NA	NA	TGTGCCAGCAGCTTGCTACGTCCGTCCTACGAGCAGTACTTC	CASSLLRPSYEQYF
TRBV21-1	TRBJ1-5	NA	NA	TGTGCCAGCAGCAAAGGGATCGAGATCCTTATCCAGCCCCAGCATTTT	CASSKGIEILIQPQHF
TRBV10-2	TRBJ1-3	NA	TRBD1	TGCGCCAGCAATGTACAGGGGTACTCTGGAAACACCATATATTTT	CASNVQGYSGNTIYF
TRBV5-6	TRBJ1-2	NA	NA	TGTGCCAGCAGCTTGGGGGGAGAGAACTATGGCTACACCTTC	CASSLGGENYGYTF
TRBV7-9	TRBJ1-1	NA	TRBD1	TGTGCCAGCAGCGATACCGGACAGGTGGACACTGAAGCTTTCTTT	CASSDTGQVDTEAFF
TRBV6-4	TRBJ2-1	few	TRBD2	TGTGCCAGCAGTGCCGGGACTAGCAATGAGCAGTTCTTC	CASSAGTSNEQFF
TRBV7-9	TRBJ2-2	NA	NA	TGTGCCAGCAGCGTAGTAGAAGCCGGGGAGCTGTTTTTT	CASSVVEAGELFF
TRBV5-1	TRBJ2-7	NA	TRBD1	TGCGCCAGCAGCTTGGGGATGACCGGGACAGGGGTAATCTACGAGCAGTACTTC	CASSLGMTGTGVIYEQYF
TRBV11-3	TRBJ2-3	NA	TRBD1	TGTGCCAGCAGCCCGAGACAGGGTGTCACAGATACGCAGTATTTT	CASSPRQGVTDTQYF
TRBV6-1	TRBJ2-7	NA	NA	TGTGCCAGCAGTGAAGATAATTCCTACGAGCAGTACTTC	CASSEDNSYEQYF
TRBV13	TRBJ1-2	NA	NA	TGTGCCAGCAGCTTAGGACAGGCTAATGGCTACACCTTC	CASSLGQANGYTF
TRBV4-3	TRBJ2-6	NA	NA	TGCGCCAGCAGCAGTAACTCTGGGGCCAACGTCCTGACTTTC	CASSSNSGANVLTF
TRBV27	TRBJ1-6	NA	NA	TGTGCCAGCAGTCGTTCCCGACAGAGAAGTAAAAATAATTCACCCCTCCACTTT	CASSRSRQRSKNNSPLHF
TRBV27	TRBJ1-4	NA	TRBD1	TGTGCCAGCAGGGGACAGGGGGTACGAACTAATGAAAAACTGTTTTTT	CASRGQGVRTNEKLFF
TRBV7-6	TRBJ1-5	NA	NA	TGTGCCAGCAGCCGTCGGGATCAGCCCCAGCATTTT	CASSRRDQPQHF
TRBV6-6	TRBJ2-3	NA	TRBD2	TGTGCCAGCAGGGCTAGCGGGGGGGCGAATACGCAGTATTTT	CASRASGGANTQYF
TRBV18	TRBJ1-4	NA	TRBD1	TGTGCCAGCTCACCAACGGGACAGCCTAATGAAAAACTGTTTTTT	CASSPTGQPNEKLFF
TRBV5-1	TRBJ1-3	NA	TRBD1	TGCGCCAGCAGCTTGGGACAGGGAGCGGGCTCTGGAAACACCATATATTTT	CASSLGQGAGSGNTIYF
TRBV5-1	TRBJ2-1	NA	TRBD2	TGCGCCAGCAGCTTTAGACTAGCAGGTCTGAATGAGCAGTTCTTC	CASSFRLAGLNEQFF
TRBV4-2	TRBJ2-7	NA	TRBD2	TGTGCCAGCAGCCAGGAAAGCGGGGGGGGTCATGGGTACTACGAGCAGTACTTC	CASSQESGGGHGYYEQYF
TRBV28	TRBJ1-4	NA	NA	TGTGCCAGCACCCGACCGTCGGGGGGTAATGAAAAACTGTTTTTT	CASTRPSGGNEKLFF
TRBV5-6	TRBJ1-1	NA	TRBD1	TGTGCCAGCAGTTCCATTGGACAGGGCGGGGGGATAAACACTGAAGCTTTCTTT	CASSSIGQGGGINTEAFF